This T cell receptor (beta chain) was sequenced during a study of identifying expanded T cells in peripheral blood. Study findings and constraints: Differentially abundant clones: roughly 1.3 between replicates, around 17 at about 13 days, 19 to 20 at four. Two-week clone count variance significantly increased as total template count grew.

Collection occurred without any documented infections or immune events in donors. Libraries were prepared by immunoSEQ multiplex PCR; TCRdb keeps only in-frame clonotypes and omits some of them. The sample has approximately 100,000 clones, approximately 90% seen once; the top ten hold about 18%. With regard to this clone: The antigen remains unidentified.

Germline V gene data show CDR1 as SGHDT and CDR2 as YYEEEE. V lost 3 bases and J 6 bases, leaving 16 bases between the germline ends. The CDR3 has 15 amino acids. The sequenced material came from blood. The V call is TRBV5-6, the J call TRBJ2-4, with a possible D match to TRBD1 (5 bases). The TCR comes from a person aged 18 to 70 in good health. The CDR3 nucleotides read TGTGCCAGCAGCTCAACAGGCCTCTCACCAAACATTCAGTACTTC. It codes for CASSSTGLSPNIQYF.